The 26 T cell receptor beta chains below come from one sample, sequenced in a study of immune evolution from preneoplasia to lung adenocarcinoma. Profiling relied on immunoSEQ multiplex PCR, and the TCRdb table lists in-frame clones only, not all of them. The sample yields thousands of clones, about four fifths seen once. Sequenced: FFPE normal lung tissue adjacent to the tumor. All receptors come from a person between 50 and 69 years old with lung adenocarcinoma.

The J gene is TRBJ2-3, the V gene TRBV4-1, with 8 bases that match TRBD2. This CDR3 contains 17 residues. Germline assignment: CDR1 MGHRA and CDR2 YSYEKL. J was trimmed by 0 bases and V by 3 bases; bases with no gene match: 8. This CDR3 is CASSQEAGVGSTDTQYF. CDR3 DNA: TGCGCCAGCAGCCAGGAAGCGGGAGTGGGTAGCACAGATACGCAGTATTTT.

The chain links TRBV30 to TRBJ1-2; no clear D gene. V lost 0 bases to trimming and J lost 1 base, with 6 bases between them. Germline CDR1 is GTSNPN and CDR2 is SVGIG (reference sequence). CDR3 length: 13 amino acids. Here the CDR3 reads CAWSVSVNYGYTF. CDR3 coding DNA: TGTGCCTGGAGTGTATCAGTTAACTATGGCTACACCTTC.

The CDR3 DNA reads as TGTGCCAGCTTGCGGGTCCCAGACACTGAAGCTTTCTTT. Its translation is CASLRVPDTEAFF. The chain has TRBV11-2 and TRBJ1-1; no clear D gene. The CDR3 is made up of 13 amino acids. The V end lost 8 bases, the J end lost 3 bases, and 13 bases lay between the germline ends. Germline V gives CDR1 SGHAT, CDR2 FQNNGV.

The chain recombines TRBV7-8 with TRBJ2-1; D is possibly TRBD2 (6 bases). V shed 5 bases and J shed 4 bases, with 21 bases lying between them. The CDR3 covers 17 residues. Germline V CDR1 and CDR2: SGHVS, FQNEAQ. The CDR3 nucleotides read TGTGCCAGCAGCCGGAATATGGGTAGCGGATCGTACAATGAGCAGTTCTTC. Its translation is CASSRNMGSGSYNEQFF.

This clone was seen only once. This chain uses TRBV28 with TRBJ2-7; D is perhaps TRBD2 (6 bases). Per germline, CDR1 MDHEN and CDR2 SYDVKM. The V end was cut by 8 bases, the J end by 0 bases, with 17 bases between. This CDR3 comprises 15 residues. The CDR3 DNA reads TGTGCCAGCCTTCCCGGGGGTTTGGGCTCCTACGAGCAGTACTTC. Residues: CASLPGGLGSYEQYF.

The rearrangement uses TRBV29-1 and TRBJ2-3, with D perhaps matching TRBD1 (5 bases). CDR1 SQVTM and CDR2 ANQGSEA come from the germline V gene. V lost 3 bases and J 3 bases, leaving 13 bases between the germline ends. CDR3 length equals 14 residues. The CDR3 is CSVDGHRGTDTQYF. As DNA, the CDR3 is TGCAGCGTTGACGGACATCGCGGTACAGATACGCAGTATTTT.

CDR3 residues: CASSRTQGNTEAFF. CDR3 in DNA: TGCGCCAGCAGCCGAACACAGGGAAACACTGAAGCTTTCTTT. V usage is TRBV5-1 and J usage is TRBJ1-1, with D perhaps TRBD1 (6 bases). The CDR3 extends over 14 amino acids. Between the trimmed V and J ends, which lost 4 bases and 2 bases, there was a span of 12 bases. Germline CDR1 SGHRS, CDR2 YFSETQ.

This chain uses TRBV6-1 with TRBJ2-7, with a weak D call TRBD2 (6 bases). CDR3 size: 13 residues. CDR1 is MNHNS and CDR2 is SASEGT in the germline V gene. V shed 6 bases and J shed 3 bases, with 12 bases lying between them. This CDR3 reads CASSGDSHYEQYF. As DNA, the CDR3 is TGTGCCAGCAGCGGGGACTCCCACTACGAGCAGTACTTC.

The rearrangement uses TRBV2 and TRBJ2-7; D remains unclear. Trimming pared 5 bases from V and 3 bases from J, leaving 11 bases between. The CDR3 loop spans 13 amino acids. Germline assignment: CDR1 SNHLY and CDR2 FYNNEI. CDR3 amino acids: CASSRGRDYEQYF. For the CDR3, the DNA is TGTGCCAGCAGTCGCGGAAGGGACTACGAGCAGTACTTC.

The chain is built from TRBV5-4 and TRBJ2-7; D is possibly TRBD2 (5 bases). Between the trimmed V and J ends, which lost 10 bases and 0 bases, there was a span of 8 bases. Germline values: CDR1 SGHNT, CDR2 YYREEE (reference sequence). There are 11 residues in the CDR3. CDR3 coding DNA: TGTGCCGCGGGCGACTCCTACGAGCAGTACTTC. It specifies CAAGDSYEQYF.

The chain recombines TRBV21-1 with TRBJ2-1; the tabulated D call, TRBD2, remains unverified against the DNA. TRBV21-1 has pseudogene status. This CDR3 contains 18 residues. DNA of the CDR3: TGTGCCAGCAGCAAAGACCGAGTGGGCGGGAGTTCCTACAATGAGCAGTTCTTC. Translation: CASSKDRVGGSSYNEQFF.

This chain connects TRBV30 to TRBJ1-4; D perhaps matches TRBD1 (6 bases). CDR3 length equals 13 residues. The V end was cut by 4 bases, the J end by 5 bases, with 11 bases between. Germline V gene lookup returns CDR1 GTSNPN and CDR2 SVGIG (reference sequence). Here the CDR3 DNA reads TGTGCCTGGAAATCGGGGGCCAATGAAAAACTGTTTTTT. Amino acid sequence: CAWKSGANEKLFF.

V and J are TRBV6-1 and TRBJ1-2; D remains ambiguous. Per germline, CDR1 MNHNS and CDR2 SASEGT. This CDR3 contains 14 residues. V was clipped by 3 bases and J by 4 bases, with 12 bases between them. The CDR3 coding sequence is TGTGCCAGCAGTGACAGCCAAGGGCGCTATGGCTACACCTTC. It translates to CASSDSQGRYGYTF.

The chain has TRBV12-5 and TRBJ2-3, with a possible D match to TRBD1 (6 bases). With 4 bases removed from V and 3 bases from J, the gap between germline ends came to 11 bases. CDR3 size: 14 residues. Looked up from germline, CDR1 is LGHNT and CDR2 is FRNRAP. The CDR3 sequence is CASGSSGETDTQYF. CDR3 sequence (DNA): TGTGCTAGTGGTTCTTCAGGGGAGACAGATACGCAGTATTTT.

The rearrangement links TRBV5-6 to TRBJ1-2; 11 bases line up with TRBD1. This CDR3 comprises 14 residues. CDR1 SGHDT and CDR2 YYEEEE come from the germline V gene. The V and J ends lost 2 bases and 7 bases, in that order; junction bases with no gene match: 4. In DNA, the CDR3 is TGTGCCAGCAGCTTTTGGGACAGGGGGTCTGGCTACACCTTC. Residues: CASSFWDRGSGYTF.

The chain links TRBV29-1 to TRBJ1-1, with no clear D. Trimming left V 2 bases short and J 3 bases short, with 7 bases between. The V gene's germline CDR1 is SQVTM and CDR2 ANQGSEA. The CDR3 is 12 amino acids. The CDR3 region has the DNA TGCAGCGTTGAATGGGGTGACACTGAAGCTTTCTTT. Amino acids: CSVEWGDTEAFF.

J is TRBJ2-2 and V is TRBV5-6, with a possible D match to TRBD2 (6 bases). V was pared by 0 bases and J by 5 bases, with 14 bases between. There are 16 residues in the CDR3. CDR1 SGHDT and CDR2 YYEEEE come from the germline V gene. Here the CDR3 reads CASSLAPGVGTGELFF. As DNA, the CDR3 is TGTGCCAGCAGCTTGGCCCCGGGAGTGGGTACCGGGGAGCTGTTTTTT.

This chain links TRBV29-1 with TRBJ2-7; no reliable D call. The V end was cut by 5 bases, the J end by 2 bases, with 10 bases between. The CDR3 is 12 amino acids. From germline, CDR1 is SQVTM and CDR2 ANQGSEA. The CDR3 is CSVRAATYEQYF. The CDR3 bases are TGCAGCGTTCGGGCAGCCACCTACGAGCAGTACTTC.

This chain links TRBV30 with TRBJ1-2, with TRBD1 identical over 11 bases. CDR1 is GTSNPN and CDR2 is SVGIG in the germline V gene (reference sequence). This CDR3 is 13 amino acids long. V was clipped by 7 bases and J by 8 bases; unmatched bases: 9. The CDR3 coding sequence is TGTGCCTCAAAGGGACAGGGGGACGGCGGCTACACCTTC. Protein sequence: CASKGQGDGGYTF.

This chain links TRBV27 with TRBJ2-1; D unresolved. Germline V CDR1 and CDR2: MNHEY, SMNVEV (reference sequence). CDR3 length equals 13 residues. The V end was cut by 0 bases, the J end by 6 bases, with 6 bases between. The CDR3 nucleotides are TGTGCCAGCAGTTTATCGTCCAGCAATGAGCAGTTCTTC. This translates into CASSLSSSNEQFF.

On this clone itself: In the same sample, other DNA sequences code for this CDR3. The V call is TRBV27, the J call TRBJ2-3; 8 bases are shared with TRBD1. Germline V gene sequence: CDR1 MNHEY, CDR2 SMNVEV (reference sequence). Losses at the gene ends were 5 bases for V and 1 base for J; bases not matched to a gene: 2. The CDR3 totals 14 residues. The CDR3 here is CASSTRGRTDTQYF. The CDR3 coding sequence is TGTGCCAGCAGTACCAGGGGGCGCACAGATACGCAGTATTTT.

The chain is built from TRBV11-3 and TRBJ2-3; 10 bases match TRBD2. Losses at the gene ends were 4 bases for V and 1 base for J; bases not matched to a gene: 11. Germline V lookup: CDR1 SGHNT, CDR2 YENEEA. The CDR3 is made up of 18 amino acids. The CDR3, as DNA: TGTGCCAGCAGCTCCCGGCTAGCGGGAGACTTTGGCACAGATACGCAGTATTTT. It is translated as CASSSRLAGDFGTDTQYF.

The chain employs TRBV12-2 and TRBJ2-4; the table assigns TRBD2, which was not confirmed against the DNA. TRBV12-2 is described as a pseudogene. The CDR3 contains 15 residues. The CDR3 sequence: CASRTATRIKNIQYF. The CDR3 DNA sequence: TGTGCAAGTCGCACTGCGACTAGGATTAAAAACATTCAGTACTTC.

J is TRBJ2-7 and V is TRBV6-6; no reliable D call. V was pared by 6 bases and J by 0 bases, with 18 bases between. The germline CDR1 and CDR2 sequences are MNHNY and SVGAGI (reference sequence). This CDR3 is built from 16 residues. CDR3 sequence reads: CASSTISQGTSYEQYF. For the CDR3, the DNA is TGTGCCAGCAGCACTATATCCCAAGGTACCTCCTACGAGCAGTACTTC.

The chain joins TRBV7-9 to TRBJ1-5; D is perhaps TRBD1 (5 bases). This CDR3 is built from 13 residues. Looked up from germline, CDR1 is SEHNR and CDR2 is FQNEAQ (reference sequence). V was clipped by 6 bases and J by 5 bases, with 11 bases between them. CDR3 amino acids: CASSYDSYQPQHF. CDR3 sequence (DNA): TGTGCCAGCAGTTATGACAGTTATCAGCCCCAGCATTTT. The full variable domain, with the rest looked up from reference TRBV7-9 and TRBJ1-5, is DTGVSQNPRHKITKRGQNVTFRCDPISEHNRLYWYRQTLGQGPEFLTYFQNEAQLEKSRLLSDRFSAERPKGSFSTLEIQRTEQGDSAMYLCASSYDSYQPQHFGDGTRLSIL.

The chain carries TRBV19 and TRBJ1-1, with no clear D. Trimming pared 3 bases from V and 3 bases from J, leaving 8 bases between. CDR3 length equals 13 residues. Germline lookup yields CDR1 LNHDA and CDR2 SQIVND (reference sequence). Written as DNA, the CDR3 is TGTGCCAGTAGTATTCATGGATACACTGAAGCTTTCTTT. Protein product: CASSIHGYTEAFF.